This T cell receptor beta chain comes out of a study of graft-versus-host responses after intestinal transplantation. Measured with immunoSEQ multiplex PCR; TCRdb has only the in-frame clones, and not every one. This sample has some 130,000 clones, with 90% to 95% found just once. With V trimmed by 6 bases and J by 0 bases, 3 bases remained unmatched. Germline CDR1 and CDR2: SQVTM and ANQGSEA. The CDR3 covers 13 residues. Comments on this clone: Its antigen is undetermined.

Here the sequenced sample was unstimulated CD8+ T cells sorted from spleen or lymph node cells, taken before intestinal transplant. The source is a human donor who received an intestinal transplant. The chain combines TRBV29-1 with TRBJ2-3; 7 positions agree with TRBD1. The CDR3 bases are TGCAGCGTACGGACAGGCAGCACAGATACGCAGTATTTT. Encoded protein: CSVRTGSTDTQYF.